This TCR beta chain was sequenced for a study of cytotoxic CD8 clonotypes in ibrutinib-treated CLL. Germline trimming cut 7 bases from V and 6 bases from J; bases unmatched to any gene: 6. The CDR3 totals 13 residues. Germline-derived CDR1 and CDR2 are MNHEY and SVGAGI. Some clones are missing from TCRdb's copy, which holds only in-frame ones; the method was immunoSEQ multiplex PCR. This sample has over 100,000 clones, with 80% to 90% found just once. Of note for this clone: Its target is unknown.

Study outcomes and limitations: Against age-matched healthy donors, baseline clonality ran higher and tracked circulating CD8+ T-cell counts.

TCR beta libraries used 1.5 to 2 micrograms of DNA from cryopreserved PBMCs. The source material was PBMCs, sampled after 24 months of ibrutinib treatment. This chain uses TRBV6-5 with TRBJ2-5; 9 nucleotides align to TRBD1. The sequence was collected from a human donor with chronic lymphocytic leukemia. CDR3 in amino acids: CASTPQGAKTQYF. CDR3 nucleotide sequence: TGTGCCAGCACCCCACAGGGGGCTAAGACCCAGTACTTC.